This T cell receptor beta chain is from a study of T cell responses to AZD1222 COVID-19 vaccine. Study results and limitations: There were mostly white British donors and more females than males, and clonal diversity was possibly underestimated.

Clones were read by immunoSEQ multiplex PCR, and TCRdb kept only the in-frame ones, dropping some. The data contain roughly 56,000 clones, 81% of them singletons. In germline, CDR1 is SGHTA, CDR2 FQGNSA. This CDR3 is 14 amino acids long. V was shortened by 0 bases and J by 4 bases, with 9 bases between the two germline ends. About this clone itself: Its antigen is undetermined.

This TCR derives from an adult who received the AZD1222 COVID-19 vaccine. V and J are TRBV7-2 and TRBJ1-1; tentatively, D is TRBD1 (6 bases). Specimen: peripheral blood, collected 28 days after the second AZD1222 dose. Here the CDR3 DNA reads TGTGCCAGCAGCTTAGCGCTAGGGGGCACTGAAGCTTTCTTT. Encoded protein: CASSLALGGTEAFF.